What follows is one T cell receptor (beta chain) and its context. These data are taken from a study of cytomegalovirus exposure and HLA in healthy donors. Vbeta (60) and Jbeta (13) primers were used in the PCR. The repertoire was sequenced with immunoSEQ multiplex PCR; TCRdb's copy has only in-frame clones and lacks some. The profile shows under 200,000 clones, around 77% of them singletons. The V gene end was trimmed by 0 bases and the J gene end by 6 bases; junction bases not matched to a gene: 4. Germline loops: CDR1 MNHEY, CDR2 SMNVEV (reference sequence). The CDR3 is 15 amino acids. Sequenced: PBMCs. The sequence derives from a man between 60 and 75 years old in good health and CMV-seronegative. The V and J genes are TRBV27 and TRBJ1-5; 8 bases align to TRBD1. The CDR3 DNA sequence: TGTGCCAGCAGTTTATCCCCAGGGGGCGGTCAGCCCCAGCATTTT. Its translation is CASSLSPGGGQPQHF.